One T cell receptor (beta chain) is described in this entry. Its antigen has not been determined. No base qualities exist here, and no much larger clone lies one base off it. The sample belongs to a study of graft-versus-host responses after intestinal transplantation (dated by TCRdb to the early 2020s). About the study as a whole: The transplants that recipients received were multivisceral, liver-intestinal, or isolated intestinal. Every recipient was given anti-thymocyte globulin induction, followed by roughly 3 years of maintenance tacrolimus and steroids. Bulk TCR-beta CDR3 sequencing was used to track graft-versus-host and host-versus-graft alloreactive T cell clones in the graft, circulation and bone marrow after intestinal transplantation. To identify alloreactive clones, pre-transplant mixed lymphocyte reaction products were sequenced and then compared with unstimulated pre-transplant donor and recipient T cells. Of the 20 to 30 intestinal transplant recipients enrolled in the cohort, one of whom was a retransplant, a few patients without pretransplant specimens were excluded. A peak of at least 4% donor T cells among recipient peripheral blood mononuclear cells was the definition used for donor T cell macrochimerism. Rather than going through the commercial service, samples from a few later patients were sequenced in-house on an Illumina MiSeq and processed with MiXCR.

What this sample's time point label stands for: cells obtained before transplantation from donor or recipient. CD3+CD4+ and CD3+CD8+ populations were FACS-sorted from unstimulated pre-transplant donor and recipient cells taken from spleen or lymph nodes. Library preparation was by the immunoSEQ multiplex PCR assay. For most patients, genomic DNA was isolated with the Qiagen DNeasy Blood and Tissue Kit and sent frozen to Adaptive Biotechnologies for TCR sequencing. For most patients, high-throughput TCR-beta CDR3 sequencing of genomic DNA was performed by Adaptive Biotechnologies. The authors' pipeline ran thus. Adaptive's ImmunoSEQ software supplied the TCR sequencing data for about 18 patients, while MiXCR and VDJtools were used to process a few other patients. To correct CD4 versus CD8 sorting errors, any sequence found in both subsets at a frequency ratio below 5:1 was removed. CDR3 nucleotide sequences shared between donor and recipient were removed because their origin could not be assigned. Alloreactive clones required at least 2-fold expansion over unstimulated cells and minimum CFSE-low frequency of 0.002% (template counts) or 0.001% (read counts). A clone was considered mappable if detected in the sequenced pre-transplant spleen, lymph node, or MLR CFSE-low populations of the donor or recipient. Cumulative frequency of alloreactive clones was calculated as a percentage of all sequences weighted by copy number. The table comes from immuneACCESS by way of TCRdb, which keeps in-frame sequences with V and J called. Part of the clones is missing from these tables; in studies checked, under half for an unresolved V gene and the rest for unknown reasons. That table supplies the V and J calls and clone size; D and trimming were determined from the DNA. The sample yields about 120,000 clones; around nine tenths were counted once. The ten largest clones capture 0.15% to 0.2% of the sample.

The junction carries 11 bases between V and J, which are trimmed by 6 bases and 2 bases respectively. The germline V gene specifies MNHNS as CDR1 and SASEGT as CDR2. The CDR3 runs 14 residues from the cysteine to the phenylalanine. The sequence is cut down to CDR3 DNA, 42 bases in frame from base 1. Beyond this particular receptor, the publication reports: The relatively low number and heterogeneity of intestinal transplant patients limited the conclusions. GvH clones were detected in recipient bone marrow, and some appeared earlier in ileal mucosa or blood, consistent with an intestinal mucosal origin. In the allografts of patients with donor T cell macrochimerism, GvH to HvG T cell clonal ratios were high. Peak levels of circulating GvH clones were associated with declines in HvG clones early after transplant.

The source material was unstimulated CD4+ T cells sorted from spleen or lymph node cells, sampled before intestinal transplant. The rearranged segments are TRBV6-1 and TRBJ1-5, with the D segment identity uncertain. The TCR comes from a human donor who received an intestinal transplant. The nucleotides read TGTGCCAGCAGGCCATACGGGGGCAATCAGCCCCAGCATTTT. This gives the protein CASRPYGGNQPQHF.